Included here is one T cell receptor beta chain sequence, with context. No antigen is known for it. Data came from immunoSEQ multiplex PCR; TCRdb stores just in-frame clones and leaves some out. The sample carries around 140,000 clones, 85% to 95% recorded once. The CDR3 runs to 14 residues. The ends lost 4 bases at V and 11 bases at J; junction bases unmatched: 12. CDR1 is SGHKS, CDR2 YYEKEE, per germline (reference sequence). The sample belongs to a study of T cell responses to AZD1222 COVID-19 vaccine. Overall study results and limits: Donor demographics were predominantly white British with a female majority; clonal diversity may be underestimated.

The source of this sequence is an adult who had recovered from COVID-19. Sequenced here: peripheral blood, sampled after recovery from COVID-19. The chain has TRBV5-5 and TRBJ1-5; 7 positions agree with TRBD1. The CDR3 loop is CASSHSGAQGAQHF. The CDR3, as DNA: TGTGCCAGCAGCCATTCCGGGGCTCAGGGGGCCCAGCATTTT. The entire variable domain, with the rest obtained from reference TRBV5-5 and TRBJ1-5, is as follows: DAGVTQSPTHLIKTRGQQVTLRCSPISGHKSVSWYQQVLGQGPQFIFQYYEKEERGRGNFPDRFSARQFPNYSSELNVNALLLGDSALYLCASSHSGAQGAQHFGDGTRLSIL.